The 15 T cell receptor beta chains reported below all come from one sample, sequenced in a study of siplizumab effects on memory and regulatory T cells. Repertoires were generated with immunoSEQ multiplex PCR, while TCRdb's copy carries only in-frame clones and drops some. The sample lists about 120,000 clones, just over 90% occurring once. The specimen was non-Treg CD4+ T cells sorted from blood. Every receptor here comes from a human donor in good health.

CDR3 bases: TGTGCCACCACCCCCACAGGCGAGCAGTTCTTC. It encodes CATTPTGEQFF. The V call is TRBV2, the J call TRBJ2-1; tentatively, D is TRBD1 (5 bases). The germline V gene has CDR1 SNHLY and CDR2 FYNNEI. Trimming took off 10 bases at V and 10 bases at J, with 14 bases between the two ends. The CDR3 length is 11 residues. The complete variable domain, with remaining parts taken from reference TRBV2 and TRBJ2-1, reads EPEVTQTPSHQVTQMGQEVILRCVPISNHLYFYWYRQILGQKVEFLVSFYNNEISEKSEIFDDQFSVERPDGSNFTLKIRSTKLEDSAMYFCATTPTGEQFFGPGTRLTVL.

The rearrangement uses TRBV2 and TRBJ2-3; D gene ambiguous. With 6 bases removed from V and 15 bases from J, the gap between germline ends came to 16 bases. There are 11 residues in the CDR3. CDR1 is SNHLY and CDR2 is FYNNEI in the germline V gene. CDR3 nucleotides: TGTGCCAGCAGCTTGGATTTCCCCCCCTATTTT. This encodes CASSLDFPPYF. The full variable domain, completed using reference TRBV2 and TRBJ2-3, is EPEVTQTPSHQVTQMGQEVILRCVPISNHLYFYWYRQILGQKVEFLVSFYNNEISEKSEIFDDQFSVERPDGSNFTLKIRSTKLEDSAMYFCASSLDFPPYFGPGTRLTVL.

The CDR3 DNA follows: TGTGCCATCAGTGAGTCGTTCGGGTCGGTATCGCCCCAGCATTTT. Translating gives CAISESFGSVSPQHF. This sequence joins TRBV10-3 and TRBJ1-5; D unresolved. The CDR3 totals 15 residues. The V gene's germline CDR1 is ENHRY and CDR2 SYGVKD. The ends were cut back, 0 bases at V and 9 bases at J, with 15 bases in the middle.

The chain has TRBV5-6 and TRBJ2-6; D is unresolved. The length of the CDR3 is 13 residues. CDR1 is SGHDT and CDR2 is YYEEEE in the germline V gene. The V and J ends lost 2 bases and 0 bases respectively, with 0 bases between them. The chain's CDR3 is CASSFSGANVLTF. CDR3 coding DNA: TGTGCCAGCAGCTTCTCTGGGGCCAACGTCCTGACTTTC. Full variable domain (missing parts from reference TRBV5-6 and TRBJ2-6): DAGVTQSPTHLIKTRGQQVTLRCSPKSGHDTVSWYQQALGQGPQFIFQYYEEEERQRGNFPDRFSGHQFPNYSSELNVNALLLGDSALYLCASSFSGANVLTFGAGSRLTVL.

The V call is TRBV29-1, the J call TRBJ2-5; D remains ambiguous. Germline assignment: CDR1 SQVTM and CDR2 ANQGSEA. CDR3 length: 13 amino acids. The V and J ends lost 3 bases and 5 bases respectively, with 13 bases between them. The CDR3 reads CSVDTALGETQYF. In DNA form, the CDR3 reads TGCAGCGTTGATACGGCTTTGGGGGAGACCCAGTACTTC. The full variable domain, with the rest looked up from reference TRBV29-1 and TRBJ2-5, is SAVISQKPSRDICQRGTSLTIQCQVDSQVTMMFWYRQQPGQSLTLIATANQGSEATYESGFVIDKFPISRPNLTFSTLTVSNMSPEDSSIYLCSVDTALGETQYFGPGTRLLVL.

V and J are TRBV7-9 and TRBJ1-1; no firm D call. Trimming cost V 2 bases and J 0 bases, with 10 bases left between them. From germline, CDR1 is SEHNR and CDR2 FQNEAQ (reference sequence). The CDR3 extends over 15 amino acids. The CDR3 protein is CASSLLRAMNTEAFF. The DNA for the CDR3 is TGTGCCAGCAGCTTACTAAGGGCGATGAACACTGAAGCTTTCTTT.

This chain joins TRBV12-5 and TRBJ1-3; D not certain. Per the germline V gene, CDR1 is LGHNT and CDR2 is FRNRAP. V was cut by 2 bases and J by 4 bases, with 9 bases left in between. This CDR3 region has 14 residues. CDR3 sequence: CASGLIQPGNTIYF. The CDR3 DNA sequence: TGTGCTAGTGGTTTGATTCAGCCCGGAAACACCATATATTTT.

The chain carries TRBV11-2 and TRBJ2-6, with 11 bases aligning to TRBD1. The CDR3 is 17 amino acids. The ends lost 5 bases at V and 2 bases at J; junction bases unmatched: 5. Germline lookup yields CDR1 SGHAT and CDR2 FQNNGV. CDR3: CASSHRTGGTGANVLTF. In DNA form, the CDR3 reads TGTGCCAGCAGCCACCGGACAGGGGGCACTGGGGCCAACGTCCTGACTTTC. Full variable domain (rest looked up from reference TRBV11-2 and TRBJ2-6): EAGVAQSPRYKIIEKRQSVAFWCNPISGHATLYWYQQILGQGPKLLIQFQNNGVVDDSQLPKDRFSAERLKGVDSTLKIQPAKLEDSAVYLCASSHRTGGTGANVLTFGAGSRLTVL.

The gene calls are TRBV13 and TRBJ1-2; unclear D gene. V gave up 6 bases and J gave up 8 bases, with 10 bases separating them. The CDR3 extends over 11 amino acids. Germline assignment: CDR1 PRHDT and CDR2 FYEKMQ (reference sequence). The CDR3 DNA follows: TGTGCCAGCAGTGTGGGTACAGGCTACACCTTC. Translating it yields CASSVGTGYTF.

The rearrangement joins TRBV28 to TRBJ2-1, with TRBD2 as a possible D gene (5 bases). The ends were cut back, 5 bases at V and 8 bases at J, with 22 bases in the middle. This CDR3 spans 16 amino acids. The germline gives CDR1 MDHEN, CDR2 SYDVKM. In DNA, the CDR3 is TGTGCCAGCAGTACCCTCAAGCGGACCCATGGGGATGAGCAGTTCTTC. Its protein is CASSTLKRTHGDEQFF.

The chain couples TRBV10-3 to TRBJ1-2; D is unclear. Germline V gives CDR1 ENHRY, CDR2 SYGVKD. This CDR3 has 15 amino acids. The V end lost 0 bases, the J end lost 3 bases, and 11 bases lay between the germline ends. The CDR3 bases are TGTGCCATCAGTGAGTCCGTGGGCGATGACTATGGCTACACCTTC. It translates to CAISESVGDDYGYTF.

The CDR3, as DNA: TGTGCCAGCAGTGAAGAGGAGAGCTATGGCTACACCTTC. Residues: CASSEEESYGYTF. The chain uses TRBV2 and TRBJ1-2; no clear D gene. CDR1 SNHLY and CDR2 FYNNEI come from the germline V gene. CDR3 size: 13 residues. V was cut by 1 base and J by 4 bases, with 7 bases left in between.

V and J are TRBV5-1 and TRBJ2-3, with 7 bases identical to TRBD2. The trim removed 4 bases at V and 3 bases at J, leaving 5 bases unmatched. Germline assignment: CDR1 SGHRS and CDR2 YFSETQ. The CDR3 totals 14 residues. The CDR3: CASSIARGTDTQYF. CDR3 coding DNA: TGCGCCAGCAGCATCGCGCGGGGGACAGATACGCAGTATTTT.

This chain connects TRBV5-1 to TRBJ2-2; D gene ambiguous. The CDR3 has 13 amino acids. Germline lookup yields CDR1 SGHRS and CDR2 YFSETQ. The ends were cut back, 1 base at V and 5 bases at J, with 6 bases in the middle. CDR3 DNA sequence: TGCGCCAGCAGCTTGCACAGTACCGGGGAGCTGTTTTTT. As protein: CASSLHSTGELFF.

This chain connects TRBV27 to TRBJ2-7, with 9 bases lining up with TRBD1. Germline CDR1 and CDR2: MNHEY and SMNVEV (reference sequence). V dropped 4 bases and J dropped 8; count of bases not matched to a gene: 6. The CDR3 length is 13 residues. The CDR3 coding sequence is TGTGCCAGCAGTTCTAGGACAGGGGCAAAGCAGTACTTC. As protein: CASSSRTGAKQYF.